Below, 5 T cell receptor beta chains from the same sample are listed, as sequenced in a study of Tregs in tolerant kidney transplant recipients. This table comes from immunoSEQ multiplex PCR, and its TCRdb copy is limited to in-frame clones, with some not included. The data contain under 300,000 clones, about 80% of them singletons. Sequenced sample: CD4+ T cells from blood. These receptors all come from a human donor in good health.

This chain connects TRBV5-1 to TRBJ2-7, with 10 bases fitting TRBD2. The CDR3 runs to 15 residues. Looked up from germline, CDR1 is SGHRS and CDR2 is YFSETQ. The V gene end was trimmed by 5 bases and the J gene end by 3 bases; junction bases not matched to a gene: 8. The CDR3 DNA reads as TGCGCCAGCAGGTTTCTAGCGGGAGCCTACTACGAGCAGTACTTC. It encodes CASRFLAGAYYEQYF.

This chain's CDR3 is CASSPVGLAGGTHEQYF. CDR3 DNA: TGTGCCAGCTCACCGGTGGGACTAGCGGGAGGGACACACGAGCAGTACTTC. The V call is TRBV18, the J call TRBJ2-7; 16 bases match TRBD2. This CDR3 has 17 amino acids. Germline-derived CDR1 and CDR2 are KGHSH and LQKENI. J lost 5 bases, V lost 3 bases, and 7 bases had no gene match. The complete variable domain, with remaining parts taken from reference TRBV18 and TRBJ2-7, reads NAGVMQNPRHLVRRRGQEARLRCSPMKGHSHVYWYRQLPEEGLKFMVYLQKENIIDESGMPKERFSAEFPKEGPSILRIQQVVRGDSAAYFCASSPVGLAGGTHEQYFGPGTRLTVT.

The rearrangement uses TRBV5-5 and TRBJ2-4; D gene ambiguous. The germline V and J ends were trimmed by 2 bases and 0 bases, with 6 bases remaining between them. The CDR3 loop spans 14 amino acids. Germline V CDR1 and CDR2: SGHKS, YYEKEE (reference sequence). The CDR3 here is CASSFQLAKNIQYF. The CDR3 DNA is TGTGCCAGCAGCTTTCAGTTAGCCAAAAACATTCAGTACTTC.

The V and J genes are TRBV2 and TRBJ2-1; the D is unclear. The germline V and J ends were trimmed by 3 bases and 5 bases, with 5 bases remaining between them. This CDR3 is 12 amino acids long. Germline V gene data show CDR1 as SNHLY and CDR2 as FYNNEI. The CDR3, as DNA: TGTGCCAGCAGTGAGATGAACAATGAGCAGTTCTTC. Amino acid sequence: CASSEMNNEQFF. The full variable domain, with the rest looked up from reference TRBV2 and TRBJ2-1, is EPEVTQTPSHQVTQMGQEVILRCVPISNHLYFYWYRQILGQKVEFLVSFYNNEISEKSEIFDDQFSVERPDGSNFTLKIRSTKLEDSAMYFCASSEMNNEQFFGPGTRLTVL.

The rearrangement joins TRBV5-1 to TRBJ2-3; D may be TRBD1 (6 bases). The CDR3 has 15 residues. Germline V CDR1 and CDR2: SGHRS, YFSETQ. V dropped 1 base and J dropped 1 base, with 10 bases sitting between them. As DNA, the CDR3 is TGCGCCAGCAGCTTGATTCCAGGGGGCACAGATACGCAGTATTTT. Translation: CASSLIPGGTDTQYF.